The following is a TCR beta chain sequence with its context. Antigen: not known. The sample belongs to a study of long-term antiretroviral therapy in people with HIV. Regarding the study as a whole: Possibly under older ART regimens, blood was drawn between 2004 and 2017.

Germline CDR1 and CDR2: SGHDN and FVKESK. The CDR3 is 15 residues long. The trim removed 1 base at V and 1 base at J, leaving 4 bases unmatched. Assay version v3.0 of immunoSEQ was used, and it was run at survey level. TCRdb's copy holds only in-frame clones and misses some; the assay was immunoSEQ multiplex PCR. The sample shows around 25,000 clones, 81% of them seen only once. V is TRBV14 and J is TRBJ2-7; 7 bases match TRBD2. This TCR was sampled from a young woman with HIV. The sequences come from unsorted PBMCs, collected at the start of antiretroviral therapy, before treatment. The CDR3 loop is CASSQVPGGSYEQYF. The CDR3 DNA sequence: TGTGCCAGCAGCCAAGTTCCGGGAGGTTCCTACGAGCAGTACTTC.